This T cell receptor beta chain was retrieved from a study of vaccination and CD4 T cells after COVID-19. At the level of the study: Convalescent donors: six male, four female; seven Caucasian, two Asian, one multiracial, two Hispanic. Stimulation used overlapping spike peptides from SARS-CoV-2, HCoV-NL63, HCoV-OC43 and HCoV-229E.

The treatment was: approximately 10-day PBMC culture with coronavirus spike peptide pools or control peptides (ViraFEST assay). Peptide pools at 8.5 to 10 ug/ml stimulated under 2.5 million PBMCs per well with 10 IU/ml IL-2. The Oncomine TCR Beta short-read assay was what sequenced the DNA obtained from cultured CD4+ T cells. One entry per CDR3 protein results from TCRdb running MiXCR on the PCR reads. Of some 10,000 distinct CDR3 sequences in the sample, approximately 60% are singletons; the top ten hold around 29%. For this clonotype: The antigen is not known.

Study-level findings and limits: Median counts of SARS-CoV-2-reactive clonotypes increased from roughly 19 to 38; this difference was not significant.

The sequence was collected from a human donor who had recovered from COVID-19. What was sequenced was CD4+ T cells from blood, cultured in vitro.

CDR3 sequence: CASSGGTGAAYEQYF. The CDR3 DNA follows: TGTGCCAGCAGTGGAGGGACAGGGGCCGCCTACGAGCAGTACTTC. The chain joins TRBV6-1 to TRBJ2-7; 10 nucleotides line up with TRBD1. Germline assignment: CDR1 MNHNS and CDR2 SASEGT. This CDR3 spans 15 amino acids. With 4 bases clipped from V and 2 bases from J, the junction kept 5 bases outside the gene matches.